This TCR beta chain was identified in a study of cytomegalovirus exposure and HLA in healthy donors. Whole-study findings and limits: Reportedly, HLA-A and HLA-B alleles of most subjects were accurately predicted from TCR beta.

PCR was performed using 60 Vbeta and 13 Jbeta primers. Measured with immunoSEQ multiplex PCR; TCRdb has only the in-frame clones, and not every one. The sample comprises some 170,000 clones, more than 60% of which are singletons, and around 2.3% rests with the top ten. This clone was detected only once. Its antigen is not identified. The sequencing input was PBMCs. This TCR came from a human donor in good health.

In DNA form, the CDR3 reads TGTGCCAGCAGCCCACTTGGACAGGGGGCTTGGGAGCAGTTCTTC. The encoded protein is CASSPLGQGAWEQFF. The V call is TRBV7-9, the J call TRBJ2-1, with 11 bases that match TRBD1. The CDR3 is made up of 15 amino acids. The germline V gene encodes CDR1 SEHNR and CDR2 FQNEAQ (reference sequence). V shed 5 bases and J 10 bases; nucleotides not matched to a gene: 10. Drawing the rest from reference TRBV7-9 and TRBJ2-1, the complete variable domain is DTGVSQNPRHKITKRGQNVTFRCDPISEHNRLYWYRQTLGQGPEFLTYFQNEAQLEKSRLLSDRFSAERPKGSFSTLEIQRTEQGDSAMYLCASSPLGQGAWEQFFGPGTRLTVL.